The 30 T cell receptor beta chains reported below all come from one sample, sequenced in a study of cytomegalovirus exposure and HLA in healthy donors. The study ran its PCR with 60 Vbeta and 13 Jbeta primers. The repertoire was sequenced with immunoSEQ multiplex PCR; TCRdb's copy has only in-frame clones and lacks some. The data show under 200,000 clones, with under 80% seen just once and around 2.9% held by the top ten. Sequenced input: PBMCs. The receptors were gathered from a man aged 35 to 55 in good health and CMV-seronegative.

This chain joins TRBV5-1 and TRBJ2-1; D gene uncertain. The CDR3 consists of 15 residues. Germline CDR1 and CDR2: SGHRS and YFSETQ. The V and J ends lost 5 bases and 0 bases respectively, with 12 bases between them. The CDR3 sequence: CASSWPLDSYNEQFF. CDR3 in DNA: TGCGCCAGCAGTTGGCCCCTTGACTCCTACAATGAGCAGTTCTTC.

This sequence joins TRBV11-2 and TRBJ2-7; D not resolved. Germline CDR1 SGHAT, CDR2 FQNNGV. Between the trimmed V and J ends, which lost 0 bases and 3 bases, there was a span of 9 bases. This CDR3 contains 14 residues. DNA for the CDR3: TGTGCCAGCAGCTTAGAAGGCAGCGTCTACGAGCAGTACTTC. It codes for CASSLEGSVYEQYF. The full variable domain, in which reference TRBV11-2 and TRBJ2-7 provide the parts outside the CDR3, is EAGVAQSPRYKIIEKRQSVAFWCNPISGHATLYWYQQILGQGPKLLIQFQNNGVVDDSQLPKDRFSAERLKGVDSTLKIQPAKLEDSAVYLCASSLEGSVYEQYFGPGTRLTVT.

V is TRBV5-1 and J is TRBJ2-2; 11 nucleotides match TRBD2. The CDR3 runs 17 residues. The V and J ends lost 0 bases and 7 bases, in that order; junction bases with no gene match: 8. Germline loops: CDR1 SGHRS, CDR2 YFSETQ. DNA for the CDR3: TGCGCCAGCAGCTTGGGACTAGCGGGGTCACAAGGCGGGGAGCTGTTTTTT. It specifies CASSLGLAGSQGGELFF.

The genes are TRBV5-1 and TRBJ2-7; 13 bases line up with TRBD2. CDR3 length equals 16 residues. Germline V gene lookup returns CDR1 SGHRS and CDR2 YFSETQ. With 4 bases clipped from V and 3 bases from J, the junction kept 7 bases outside the gene matches. The CDR3 region is CASSPEGTSGDYEQYF. CDR3 bases: TGCGCCAGCAGCCCCGAAGGGACTAGCGGGGACTACGAGCAGTACTTC.

This clone was seen once. The genes are TRBV7-2 and TRBJ2-1; a possible D gene is TRBD1 (6 bases). Per the germline V gene, CDR1 is SGHTA and CDR2 is FQGNSA. V was trimmed by 4 bases and J by 0 bases, leaving 13 bases between them. The CDR3 is 16 amino acids. The CDR3 loop reads CASSWGTSSSYNEQFF. DNA for the CDR3: TGTGCCAGCAGCTGGGGGACATCTAGCTCCTACAATGAGCAGTTCTTC.

This chain links TRBV5-4 with TRBJ1-4; no firm D call. The CDR3 loop spans 14 amino acids. V lost 6 bases and J 5 bases, leaving 14 bases between the germline ends. CDR1 is SGHNT, CDR2 YYREEE, per germline (reference sequence). The CDR3 spells CASTSGQRNEKLFF. The CDR3 region has the DNA TGTGCCAGCACCAGCGGGCAGCGAAATGAAAAACTGTTTTTT.

This clone was detected a few times. The chain uses TRBV14 and TRBJ1-1, with TRBD1 matching 10 bases. The junction had 1 base not matched to a gene; V was cut back by 4 bases and J by 5 bases. CDR1 is SGHDN and CDR2 is FVKESK in the germline V gene. The CDR3 extends over 13 amino acids. Here the CDR3 DNA reads TGTGCCAGCAGCCGGACAGGGGGGACTGAAGCTTTCTTT. Its protein is CASSRTGGTEAFF. Supplemented by reference TRBV14 and TRBJ1-1, the full variable domain reads EAGVTQFPSHSVIEKGQTVTLRCDPISGHDNLYWYRRVMGKEIKFLLHFVKESKQDESGMPNNRFLAERTGGTYSTLKVQPAELEDSGVYFCASSRTGGTEAFFGQGTRLTVV.

The chain joins TRBV7-9 to TRBJ2-7; D is uncertain. Per germline, CDR1 SEHNR and CDR2 FQNEAQ (reference sequence). Trimming pared 4 bases from V and 4 bases from J, leaving 8 bases between. The CDR3 contains 12 residues. The CDR3 nucleotides read TGTGCCAGCAGCTCACAGAATTACGAGCAGTACTTC. As protein: CASSSQNYEQYF. Together with reference TRBV7-9 and TRBJ2-7, the CDR3 gives the full variable domain: DTGVSQNPRHKITKRGQNVTFRCDPISEHNRLYWYRQTLGQGPEFLTYFQNEAQLEKSRLLSDRFSAERPKGSFSTLEIQRTEQGDSAMYLCASSSQNYEQYFGPGTRLTVT.

The chain is built from TRBV2 and TRBJ1-6; a possible D gene is TRBD1 (6 bases). V gave up 6 bases and J gave up 2 bases, with 11 bases separating them. The CDR3 covers 15 residues. CDR1 is SNHLY, CDR2 FYNNEI, per germline. The CDR3 bases are TGTGCCAGCAGACTGGACAGTCCCTATAATTCACCCCTCCACTTT. Translation: CASRLDSPYNSPLHF.

The chain combines TRBV7-3 with TRBJ1-1, with 8 bases that match TRBD1. Germline V gives CDR1 SGHTA, CDR2 FQGTGA. The CDR3 sequence is 12 residues long. V shed 5 bases and J 11 bases; nucleotides not matched to a gene: 7. Here the CDR3 reads CASSLGQGRAFF. The CDR3 region has the DNA TGTGCCAGCAGCCTTGGACAGGGTCGTGCTTTCTTT.

This clone was detected only once. V and J are TRBV7-2 and TRBJ2-7, with D possibly matching TRBD2 (6 bases). V was clipped by 3 bases and J by 3 bases, with 15 bases between them. Germline-derived CDR1 and CDR2 are SGHTA and FQGNSA. The CDR3 consists of 15 residues. The CDR3 reads CASSFKHGSFYEQYF. CDR3 coding DNA: TGTGCCAGCAGCTTTAAACACGGGAGTTTCTACGAGCAGTACTTC.

The gene calls are TRBV2 and TRBJ1-4; 9 bases match TRBD1. Germline CDR1 SNHLY, CDR2 FYNNEI. The CDR3 loop spans 18 amino acids. V gave up 4 bases and J gave up 7 bases; unmatched junction bases: 16. The CDR3 nucleotides read TGTGCCAGCAGTGGACCGGGACAGGGTCCCCCCGGGCGTGAAAAACTGTTTTTT. Protein sequence: CASSGPGQGPPGREKLFF.

This clone was recorded a few times. The gene calls are TRBV4-3 and TRBJ2-1, with D maybe TRBD1 (5 bases). V shed 4 bases and J shed 0 bases, with 7 bases lying between them. The CDR3 spans 14 residues. Germline V CDR1 and CDR2: LGHNA, YSLEER. CDR3 loop: CASSRQLSYNEQFF. Written as DNA, the CDR3 is TGCGCCAGCAGCCGACAGCTCTCCTACAATGAGCAGTTCTTC.

This clone was observed a handful of times. This chain joins TRBV2 and TRBJ2-3, with TRBD2 matching 11 bases. The V gene end was trimmed by 6 bases and the J gene end by 1 base; junction bases not matched to a gene: 9. Germline V gene sequence: CDR1 SNHLY, CDR2 FYNNEI. The CDR3 is 17 amino acids. The CDR3 here is CASSRELAGDGTDTQYF. The CDR3 nucleotides read TGTGCCAGCAGCCGAGAACTAGCGGGAGATGGCACAGATACGCAGTATTTT.

The V call is TRBV6-5, the J call TRBJ2-5, with D possibly being TRBD2 (6 bases). This CDR3 has 14 residues. Germline V gene lookup returns CDR1 MNHEY and CDR2 SVGAGI. Trimming removed 6 bases from V and 4 bases from J, with 15 bases in between. The CDR3 spells CASSPLAGAETQYF. As DNA, the CDR3 is TGTGCCAGCAGCCCACTAGCAGGCGCAGAGACCCAGTACTTC.

The chain combines TRBV30 with TRBJ2-7; 15 bases agree with TRBD2. From germline, CDR1 is GTSNPN and CDR2 SVGIG (reference sequence). V trimming: 4 bases; J trimming: 5 bases; junction bases outside the gene matches: 9. The CDR3 runs 16 residues. CDR3 sequence: CAWTRTSGRAGHEQYF. The CDR3 DNA reads as TGTGCCTGGACCCGGACTAGCGGGAGGGCCGGCCACGAGCAGTACTTC.

The V gene is TRBV7-2, the J gene TRBJ1-4; D ambiguous. The CDR3 is 18 residues long. The germline CDR1 and CDR2 sequences are SGHTA and FQGNSA. V was pared by 4 bases and J by 0 bases, with 18 bases between. CDR3 coding DNA: TGTGCCAGCAGCTCCCCTTCGCGACACGTTGCAACTAATGAAAAACTGTTTTTT. Encoded protein: CASSSPSRHVATNEKLFF.

The rearrangement joins TRBV29-1 to TRBJ2-1, with a weak D call TRBD2 (5 bases). In germline, CDR1 is SQVTM, CDR2 ANQGSEA. The CDR3 contains 16 residues. V lost 1 base, J lost 0 bases, and 13 bases lay in between. The chain's CDR3 is CSVEGGAASSYNEQFF. CDR3 DNA: TGCAGCGTTGAAGGAGGAGCGGCCAGCTCCTACAATGAGCAGTTCTTC.

In the case of this clone: One end of the junction fails to match germline, which may point to a read error. This rearrangement joins TRBV30 to TRBJ1-2; 10 bases are shared with TRBD1. The germline CDR1 and CDR2 sequences are GTSNPN and SVGIG (reference sequence). The CDR3 is 14 residues long. CDR3 sequence (DNA): TGTGCCTGGAGTGTCGGACAGGGGGAATCGATCACTTCCTTC. It yields the protein CAWSVGQGESITSF. The entire variable domain, with the rest obtained from reference TRBV30 and TRBJ1-2, is as follows: SQTIHQWPATLVQPVGSPLSLECTVEGTSNPNLYWYRQAAGRGLQLLFYSVGIGQISSEVPQNLSASRPQDRQFILSSKKLLLSDSGFYLCAWSVGQGESITSFGSGTRLTVV.

This clone is a singleton in its sample. V and J are TRBV23-1 and TRBJ2-7; D may be TRBD1 (6 bases). TRBV23-1 is classed as an ORF, of uncertain function. The CDR3 is 15 amino acids. The ends were cut back, 4 bases at V and 4 bases at J, with 17 bases in the middle. The chain's CDR3 is CASSPYPGTSYEQYF. DNA of the CDR3: TGCGCCAGCAGTCCGTATCCGGGGACATCTTACGAGCAGTACTTC.

This clone was counted only a few times. J is TRBJ2-7 and V is TRBV14; maybe TRBD2 (5 bases). This CDR3 is 16 amino acids long. The V gene's germline CDR1 is SGHDN and CDR2 FVKESK. Trimming cost V 7 bases and J 2 bases, with 21 bases left between them. Here the CDR3 DNA reads TGTGCCAGCATCCTCTCGGTGAGAGTAGCGACCTACGAGCAGTACTTC. Protein: CASILSVRVATYEQYF.

The chain combines TRBV30 with TRBJ1-1; 8 nucleotides match TRBD1. CDR1 and CDR2 from the germline V gene are GTSNPN and SVGIG (reference sequence). This CDR3 has 11 amino acids. The junction had 4 bases not matched to a gene; V was cut back by 2 bases and J by 11 bases. CDR3 loop: CAWSQDRVAFF. The CDR3 DNA is TGTGCCTGGAGTCAGGACAGGGTGGCTTTCTTT. The full variable domain, in which reference TRBV30 and TRBJ1-1 provide the parts outside the CDR3, is SQTIHQWPATLVQPVGSPLSLECTVEGTSNPNLYWYRQAAGRGLQLLFYSVGIGQISSEVPQNLSASRPQDRQFILSSKKLLLSDSGFYLCAWSQDRVAFFGQGTRLTVV.

This clone was counted between two and nine times. The V gene is TRBV5-6, the J gene TRBJ1-2; D is perhaps TRBD1 (5 bases). V lost 3 bases and J lost 6, with 18 bases in between. From germline, CDR1 is SGHDT and CDR2 YYEEEE. The CDR3 contains 15 residues. CDR3 sequence (DNA): TGTGCCAGCAGCTCCTGGACGTCGGGGGGGAATGGCTACACCTTC. Translated: CASSSWTSGGNGYTF.

J is TRBJ2-5 and V is TRBV6-8; 7 bases are a match to TRBD1. TRBJ2-7 matches the DNA end more closely, so the J call is doubtful. Germline assignment: CDR1 MNHGY and CDR2 SAAAGT. The CDR3 covers 15 residues. The CDR3 loop is CASSQTGAGCYEQYF. Here the CDR3 DNA reads TGTGCCAGCAGTCAAACAGGGGCAGGGTGTTACGAGCAGTACTTC.

V is TRBV4-1 and J is TRBJ2-5, with 8 nucleotides matching TRBD2. This CDR3 is built from 17 residues. With 0 bases clipped from V and 0 bases from J, the junction kept 6 bases outside the gene matches. In germline, CDR1 is MGHRA, CDR2 YSYEKL. As DNA, the CDR3 is TGCGCCAGCAGCCAAGATGCCGGGGGGGGGTACCAAGAGACCCAGTACTTC. It translates to CASSQDAGGGYQETQYF.

This clone is medium-sized in the sample. The chain uses TRBV16 and TRBJ2-3; 10 nucleotides line up with TRBD2. Trimming removed 2 bases from V and 4 bases from J; junction bases left unmatched: 9. This CDR3 region has 17 residues. The germline V gene has CDR1 KGHSY and CDR2 FQNENV. The CDR3 sequence is CASSQMNLAGASDTQYF. The CDR3 DNA reads TGTGCCAGCAGCCAAATGAATCTAGCGGGAGCGTCAGATACGCAGTATTTT.

The chain has TRBV1 and TRBJ1-3. TRBV1 counts as a pseudogene. There are 16 residues in the CDR3. The CDR3 sequence is CTSSQCGRSSGNTIYF. The CDR3 DNA is TGCACCAGCAGCCAATGCGGGAGATCCTCTGGAAACACCATATATTTT.

The chain combines TRBV7-2 with TRBJ1-5; TRBD1 aligns across 7 bases. The CDR3 totals 16 residues. The V gene end was trimmed by 5 bases and the J gene end by 6 bases; junction bases not matched to a gene: 13. Germline values: CDR1 SGHTA, CDR2 FQGNSA. This chain's CDR3 is CASSLRQTGNGQPQHF. CDR3 bases: TGTGCCAGCAGCCTTCGACAGACAGGGAACGGTCAGCCCCAGCATTTT.

This rearrangement joins TRBV19 to TRBJ1-5, with a weak D call TRBD1 (5 bases). CDR1 is LNHDA, CDR2 SQIVND, per germline (reference sequence). The CDR3 is 16 residues long. V was trimmed by 2 bases and J by 2 bases, leaving 13 bases between them. The CDR3: CASSIQGNLGNQPQHF. Written as DNA, the CDR3 is TGTGCCAGTAGTATACAGGGTAATTTAGGCAATCAGCCCCAGCATTTT. Full variable domain (remainder filled in from reference TRBV19 and TRBJ1-5): DGGITQSPKYLFRKEGQNVTLSCEQNLNHDAMYWYRQDPGQGLRLIYYSQIVNDFQKGDIAEGYSVSREKKESFPLTVTSAQKNPTAFYLCASSIQGNLGNQPQHFGDGTRLSIL.

This clone appeared a few times. This rearrangement joins TRBV4-2 to TRBJ1-4; D may be TRBD1 (6 bases). The CDR3 extends over 16 amino acids. V lost 0 bases and J 6 bases, leaving 14 bases between the germline ends. Germline CDR1 reads LGHNA; CDR2 reads YNFKEQ. The CDR3 DNA is TGTGCCAGCAGCCAAGATCCAGGGGAAACCGATGAAAAACTGTTTTTT. Translating it yields CASSQDPGETDEKLFF.